The 29 T cell receptor beta chains given below trace back to one sample, sequenced in a study of Ad26.COV2.S vaccination and SARS-CoV-2 variants. The table came from immunoSEQ multiplex PCR; TCRdb's copy has only in-frame clones and leaves some out. The table lists hundreds of thousands of clones, approximately 92% of them singletons, with more than 1.5% in the top ten. Described treatment: around 19 received Ad26.COV2.S at low or high dose, single or two shots; about five received placebo; per-sample allocation not given. It was on day 63 after the first vaccine or placebo injection that samples were taken. Sequencing used peripheral blood, obtained in a trial of Ad26.COV2.S vaccine versus placebo. Receptors were obtained from a person between 18 and 65 years old who received the Ad26.COV2.S COVID-19 vaccine or a placebo.

The V gene is TRBV6-6, the J gene TRBJ2-2, with D hard to call. Germline CDR1 is MNHNY and CDR2 is SVGAGI (reference sequence). This CDR3 comprises 14 residues. The V end was cut by 0 bases, the J end by 4 bases, with 6 bases between. This CDR3 is CASSYSKGTGELFF. As DNA, the CDR3 is TGTGCCAGCAGTTACTCGAAGGGCACCGGGGAGCTGTTTTTT.

This clone has just one count. The gene calls are TRBV6-5 and TRBJ2-7; no reliable D call. CDR3 length: 11 amino acids. CDR1 is MNHEY, CDR2 SVGAGI, per germline. The ends were cut back, 6 bases at V and 0 bases at J, with 3 bases in the middle. CDR3 in amino acids: CASRRSYEQYF. CDR3 nucleotides: TGTGCCAGCAGACGCTCCTACGAGCAGTACTTC.

The J gene is TRBJ2-3, the V gene TRBV5-1; D is uncertain. CDR1 is SGHRS, CDR2 YFSETQ, per germline. The CDR3 totals 14 residues. V was trimmed by 5 bases and J by 6 bases, leaving 16 bases between them. CDR3 loop: CASSVANPTDTQYF. CDR3 nucleotide sequence: TGCGCCAGCAGTGTAGCTAACCCCACGGATACGCAGTATTTT. The full variable domain, in which reference TRBV5-1 and TRBJ2-3 provide the parts outside the CDR3, is KAGVTQTPRYLIKTRGQQVTLSCSPISGHRSVSWYQQTPGQGLQFLFEYFSETQRNKGNFPGRFSGRQFSNSRSEMNVSTLELGDSALYLCASSVANPTDTQYFGPGTRLTVL.

Worth noting for this clone: One end of the junction fails to match germline, which may point to a read error. The genes are TRBV5-1 and TRBJ1-2; no clear D gene. The CDR3 length is 14 residues. Per germline, CDR1 SGHRS and CDR2 YFSETQ. CDR3 region: CASSTGAVDYGYIF. The CDR3, as DNA: TGCGCCAGCAGCACGGGCGCGGTCGACTATGGCTACATCTTC.

This chain joins TRBV30 and TRBJ2-4; TRBD2 is a possible D gene (5 bases). CDR3 length equals 12 residues. Germline V gene lookup returns CDR1 GTSNPN and CDR2 SVGIG (reference sequence). V gave up 4 bases and J gave up 3 bases, with 7 bases separating them. CDR3 sequence (DNA): TGTGCCTGGATGAGGGACAAAAACATTCAGTACTTC. As protein: CAWMRDKNIQYF. The full variable domain, rest sourced from reference TRBV30 and TRBJ2-4, is SQTIHQWPATLVQPVGSPLSLECTVEGTSNPNLYWYRQAAGRGLQLLFYSVGIGQISSEVPQNLSASRPQDRQFILSSKKLLLSDSGFYLCAWMRDKNIQYFGAGTRLSVL.

The chain couples TRBV10-3 to TRBJ2-7, with 7 bases fitting TRBD2. The CDR3 has 14 amino acids. The germline gives CDR1 ENHRY, CDR2 SYGVKD. Unmatched junction bases numbered 4, after V lost 0 bases and J lost 5 bases. The CDR3 DNA reads as TGTGCCATCAGTGAGTCGGTGGGGGGGAACGAGCAGTACTTC. Translation: CAISESVGGNEQYF.

The genes are TRBV5-1 and TRBJ2-7; perhaps TRBD2 as D (6 bases). The length of the CDR3 is 16 residues. Per germline, CDR1 SGHRS and CDR2 YFSETQ. Trimming removed 0 bases at V and 3 bases at J, with 16 bases between. DNA for the CDR3: TGCGCCAGCAGCTTGGGGAGTCTGGGGGGTGGCTACGAGCAGTACTTC. Amino acid sequence: CASSLGSLGGGYEQYF. The full variable domain, with the rest looked up from reference TRBV5-1 and TRBJ2-7, is KAGVTQTPRYLIKTRGQQVTLSCSPISGHRSVSWYQQTPGQGLQFLFEYFSETQRNKGNFPGRFSGRQFSNSRSEMNVSTLELGDSALYLCASSLGSLGGGYEQYFGPGTRLTVT.

The V and J genes are TRBV19 and TRBJ1-2; D is ambiguous. Deletions cut 3 bases from V and 5 bases from J, with 10 bases between. Germline assignment: CDR1 LNHDA and CDR2 SQIVND (reference sequence). The CDR3 is made up of 13 amino acids. CDR3 sequence: CASSMDPFYGYTF. The CDR3 nucleotides are TGTGCCAGTAGTATGGACCCATTTTATGGCTACACCTTC. Using reference TRBV19 and TRBJ1-2 for the parts outside the CDR3, the full variable domain is DGGITQSPKYLFRKEGQNVTLSCEQNLNHDAMYWYRQDPGQGLRLIYYSQIVNDFQKGDIAEGYSVSREKKESFPLTVTSAQKNPTAFYLCASSMDPFYGYTFGSGTRLTVV.

The chain links TRBV3-1 (or the pseudogene TRBV3-2) to TRBJ1-2, with D maybe TRBD1 (5 bases). CDR1 is LGHDT, CDR2 YNNKEL, per germline (reference sequence). The CDR3 loop spans 14 amino acids. The ends were cut back, 3 bases at V and 3 bases at J, with 11 bases in the middle. The CDR3 DNA sequence: TGTGCCAGCAGCCATATGACAGCCTACTATGGCTACACCTTC. It is translated as CASSHMTAYYGYTF.

The V and J genes are TRBV6-6 and TRBJ2-5; tentative D call: TRBD1 (6 bases). V was shortened by 5 bases and J by 7 bases, with 14 bases between the two germline ends. The CDR3 runs to 13 residues. Germline CDR1 MNHNY, CDR2 SVGAGI (reference sequence). The CDR3: CASSRQVGGTQYF. CDR3 DNA: TGTGCCAGCAGTCGACAGGTCGGCGGGACCCAGTACTTC.

The chain couples TRBV19 to TRBJ1-2; D perhaps matches TRBD1 (5 bases). Germline V gene lookup returns CDR1 LNHDA and CDR2 SQIVND (reference sequence). This CDR3 comprises 14 residues. Trimming stripped 2 bases from V and 2 bases from J, with 9 bases between. The CDR3 DNA reads as TGTGCCAGTAGTATAACACGGGGGAACTATGGCTACACCTTC. Protein sequence: CASSITRGNYGYTF.

This clone has more than one count but fewer than ten. V and J are TRBV7-9 and TRBJ1-3; tentative D call: TRBD1 (6 bases). CDR3 length: 15 residues. The V gene lost 4 bases and the J gene lost 3 bases, with 13 bases spanning the gap. The germline V gene has CDR1 SEHNR and CDR2 FQNEAQ (reference sequence). CDR3 residues: CASSSYRVDGNTIYF. CDR3 bases: TGTGCCAGCAGCTCGTACAGGGTCGATGGAAACACCATATATTTT.

The table lists this clone with a count of one. The rearrangement uses TRBV19 and TRBJ2-1; perhaps TRBD1 as D (6 bases). V was trimmed by 4 bases and J by 8 bases, leaving 9 bases between them. The germline CDR1 and CDR2 sequences are LNHDA and SQIVND (reference sequence). CDR3 length: 12 amino acids. The DNA for the CDR3 is TGTGCCAGTAGTACAACAGGGTATGAGCAGTTCTTC. Translated: CASSTTGYEQFF.

V usage is TRBV19 and J usage is TRBJ2-7; TRBD1 agrees at 10 bases. Germline CDR1 and CDR2: LNHDA and SQIVND (reference sequence). The V segment lost 6 bases and the J segment 2 bases; nucleotides outside the gene matches: 7. This CDR3 comprises 15 residues. The DNA of the CDR3 is TGTGCCAGTAGGGGCGGGACAGGGGACACCTACGAGCAGTACTTC. Amino acid sequence: CASRGGTGDTYEQYF.

The chain recombines TRBV27 with TRBJ2-7; D gene unclear. The germline V gene has CDR1 MNHEY and CDR2 SMNVEV (reference sequence). The CDR3 is 13 residues long. V was trimmed by 2 bases and J by 3 bases, leaving 8 bases between them. The CDR3 DNA reads TGTGCCAGCAGTTTAGGCAACAGCTACGAGCAGTACTTC. It yields the protein CASSLGNSYEQYF.

As concerns this clone: This sample includes further DNA sequences coding for the same CDR3. The chain uses TRBV27 and TRBJ1-1; a possible D gene is TRBD1 (5 bases). Germline loops: CDR1 MNHEY, CDR2 SMNVEV (reference sequence). With 5 bases removed from V and 5 bases from J, the gap between germline ends came to 12 bases. CDR3 length equals 13 residues. This CDR3 reads CASSLTGGTEAFF. The CDR3 DNA reads TGTGCCAGCAGTCTAACAGGAGGAACTGAAGCTTTCTTT.

The CDR3 DNA reads TGTGCCAGCAGCTTGGGACAGGGGCTTGGGAACACTGAAGCTTTCTTT. This translates into CASSLGQGLGNTEAFF. V and J are TRBV5-6 and TRBJ1-1; 8 nucleotides align to TRBD1. CDR1 and CDR2 (germline): SGHDT, YYEEEE. V trimming: 0 bases; J trimming: 1 base; junction bases outside the gene matches: 5. CDR3 length: 16 residues. Drawing the rest from reference TRBV5-6 and TRBJ1-1, the complete variable domain is DAGVTQSPTHLIKTRGQQVTLRCSPKSGHDTVSWYQQALGQGPQFIFQYYEEEERQRGNFPDRFSGHQFPNYSSELNVNALLLGDSALYLCASSLGQGLGNTEAFFGQGTRLTVV.

The chain employs TRBV5-1 and TRBJ1-1, with TRBD1 matching over 9 bases. Losses at the gene ends were 4 bases for V and 4 bases for J; bases not matched to a gene: 8. The CDR3 contains 15 residues. Germline assignment: CDR1 SGHRS and CDR2 YFSETQ. In DNA, the CDR3 is TGCGCCAGCAGCGGAACAGGGGGCGTCTCCACTGAAGCTTTCTTT. Its translation: CASSGTGGVSTEAFF.

The V call is TRBV19, the J call TRBJ1-1; TRBD1 matches 8 bases. Germline CDR1 reads LNHDA; CDR2 reads SQIVND (reference sequence). The CDR3 is 15 amino acids. V dropped 7 bases and J dropped 1; count of bases not matched to a gene: 8. The CDR3 sequence: CASNPWGQANTEAFF. DNA of the CDR3: TGTGCCAGTAACCCTTGGGGACAGGCGAACACTGAAGCTTTCTTT. Variable domain in full (rest from reference TRBV19 and TRBJ1-1): DGGITQSPKYLFRKEGQNVTLSCEQNLNHDAMYWYRQDPGQGLRLIYYSQIVNDFQKGDIAEGYSVSREKKESFPLTVTSAQKNPTAFYLCASNPWGQANTEAFFGQGTRLTVV.

The V and J genes are TRBV5-1 and TRBJ2-3, with D tentatively TRBD1 (5 bases). This CDR3 has 15 amino acids. V shed 1 base and J shed 4 bases, with 13 bases lying between them. The V gene's germline CDR1 is SGHRS and CDR2 YFSETQ. The CDR3 sequence: CASSLLPGSPDTQYF. The CDR3 region has the DNA TGCGCCAGCAGCTTGTTGCCAGGGTCACCAGATACGCAGTATTTT. The complete variable domain, with remaining parts taken from reference TRBV5-1 and TRBJ2-3, reads KAGVTQTPRYLIKTRGQQVTLSCSPISGHRSVSWYQQTPGQGLQFLFEYFSETQRNKGNFPGRFSGRQFSNSRSEMNVSTLELGDSALYLCASSLLPGSPDTQYFGPGTRLTVL.

This chain connects TRBV28 to TRBJ2-5, with a weak D call TRBD2 (5 bases). V shed 3 bases and J shed 3 bases, with 14 bases lying between them. CDR1 MDHEN and CDR2 SYDVKM come from the germline V gene. The CDR3 extends over 15 amino acids. The CDR3 DNA reads TGTGCCAGCAGTTTGATGGGTTCGAGGGAAGAGACCCAGTACTTC. This codes for CASSLMGSREETQYF.

The genes are TRBV5-6 and TRBJ2-3; D is tentatively TRBD1 or TRBD2 (6 bases each). CDR3 length: 14 amino acids. V lost 1 base and J 4 bases, leaving 10 bases between the germline ends. Germline CDR1 is SGHDT and CDR2 is YYEEEE. CDR3 protein: CASSLTGAADTQYF. For the CDR3, the DNA is TGTGCCAGCAGCTTGACGGGGGCGGCAGATACGCAGTATTTT.

In its sample, this clone was seen once. V and J are TRBV7-9 and TRBJ2-4, with D possibly matching TRBD1 (5 bases). The germline gives CDR1 SEHNR, CDR2 FQNEAQ (reference sequence). The CDR3 is 19 amino acids. Trimming cost V 4 bases and J 1 base, with 23 bases left between them. This chain's CDR3 is CASSSKYAQEPAAKNIQYF. CDR3 sequence (DNA): TGTGCCAGCAGCTCCAAATACGCACAGGAGCCAGCGGCCAAAAACATTCAGTACTTC.

This clone was detected only once. V and J are TRBV7-2 and TRBJ2-7, with TRBD1 matching 9 bases. This CDR3 is built from 15 residues. Looked up from germline, CDR1 is SGHTA and CDR2 is FQGNSA. J lost 4 bases, V lost 3 bases, and 7 bases had no gene match. CDR3 loop: CASSFGTGSSYEQYF. Written as DNA, the CDR3 is TGTGCCAGCAGCTTTGGGACAGGGTCTTCGTACGAGCAGTACTTC.

This chain's CDR3 is CASSLGRVNTEAFF. CDR3 DNA sequence: TGTGCCAGCAGCTTAGGAAGGGTGAACACTGAAGCTTTCTTT. The chain carries TRBV11-2 and TRBJ1-1, with D unclear. The CDR3 runs 14 residues. The V end lost 1 base, the J end lost 0 bases, and 6 bases lay between the germline ends. From germline, CDR1 is SGHAT and CDR2 FQNNGV.

This chain links TRBV4-3 with TRBJ1-5; the match to TRBD1 covers 7 bases. The length of the CDR3 is 14 residues. In germline, CDR1 is LGHNA, CDR2 YSLEER. The ends lost 2 bases at V and 7 bases at J; junction bases unmatched: 5. In DNA, the CDR3 is TGCGCCAGCAGCCAAACAGGGGATAGACAGCCCCAGCATTTT. Protein sequence: CASSQTGDRQPQHF.

This clone was seen more than once but under ten times. The gene calls are TRBV6-2 or TRBV6-3 and TRBJ1-5; no clear D. Germline-derived CDR1 and CDR2 are MNHEY and SVGEGT. The CDR3 is 12 residues long. V lost 6 bases, J lost 4 bases, and 7 bases lay in between. In nucleotides, the CDR3 is TGTGCCAGCAGCCGGTATAATCAGCCCCAGCATTTT. As protein: CASSRYNQPQHF.

The chain combines TRBV6-5 with TRBJ2-1; D not certain. The V end was cut by 4 bases, the J end by 9 bases, with 13 bases between. The CDR3 has 13 residues. CDR1 and CDR2 from the germline V gene are MNHEY and SVGAGI. Written as DNA, the CDR3 is TGTGCCAGCAGTTCCCCAATATCGGGTGAGCAGTTCTTC. The encoded protein is CASSSPISGEQFF.

The chain is built from TRBV6-6 and TRBJ2-7, with D possibly TRBD1 on 6 matching bases. The V gene lost 2 bases and the J gene lost 0 bases, with 14 bases spanning the gap. Germline V gives CDR1 MNHNY, CDR2 SVGAGI (reference sequence). The CDR3 totals 16 residues. CDR3 in amino acids: CASSYMGTSSSYEQYF. The CDR3 nucleotides read TGTGCCAGCAGTTACATGGGGACATCGAGCTCCTACGAGCAGTACTTC.